Presented here are 20 T cell receptor beta chains from one specimen sequenced in a study of tumor-infiltrating lymphocytes in primary liver carcinoma. From around 500 ng of total RNA, TCR beta-specific cDNA was reverse-transcribed using a constant-region primer. Modified slightly, ARM-PCR produced TCR beta libraries over three nested multiplex PCR rounds. Running 9 to 11 cycles apiece, the first two PCR rounds relied on TRBV1-TRBV30 forward primers together with a C-beta reverse primer. Each CDR3 protein is one row after TCRdb ran MiXCR on the multiplex PCR reads. The sample includes about 330,000 distinct CDR3 sequences, approximately 64% of them seen just once. RNA was extracted from whole blood without cell sorting, alongside germline DNA. Sequencing used peripheral blood. Every receptor here comes from a man aged 35 to 55 with primary liver carcinoma and hepatitis B virus infection.

This chain joins TRBV20-1 and TRBJ1-1; 7 bases map to TRBD1. The CDR3 runs 12 residues. With V trimmed by 4 bases and J by 3 bases, 2 bases remained unmatched. Per the germline V gene, CDR1 is DFQATT and CDR2 is SNEGSKA (reference sequence). The CDR3 bases are TGCAGTGCTAACAGGGGCGACACTGAAGCTTTCTTT. Translating it yields CSANRGDTEAFF.

To note about this clonotype: At one boundary the junction diverges from the germline segment, which might be a read error. The V call is TRBV28, the J call TRBJ2-7; no definite D call. This CDR3 spans 14 amino acids. In germline, CDR1 is MDHEN, CDR2 SYDVKM. CDR3 nucleotide sequence: TGTGTCAGCAGCCTCTCGACTGGCGCCTACGAGCAGTACTTC. This gives the protein CVSSLSTGAYEQYF. Drawing the rest from reference TRBV28 and TRBJ2-7, the complete variable domain is DVKVTQSSRYLVKRTGEKVFLECVQDMDHENMFWYRQDPGLGLRLIYFSYDVKMKEKGDIPEGYSVSREKKERFSLILESASTNQTSMYLCVSSLSTGAYEQYFGPGTRLTVT.

The gene calls are TRBV5-5 and TRBJ2-5; D is undetermined. This CDR3 contains 11 residues. CDR1 is SGHKS and CDR2 is YYEKEE in the germline V gene (reference sequence). V lost 1 base, J lost 4 bases, and 2 bases lay in between. Written as DNA, the CDR3 is TGTGCCAGCAGCTTGATAGAGACCCAGTACTTC. Protein sequence: CASSLIETQYF.

Points on this clonotype: Since the CDR3 does not end with the conserved phenylalanine or tryptophan, this likely comes from a read error. The chain links TRBV5-6 to TRBJ1-1, with 8 bases identical to TRBD1. Germline assignment: CDR1 SGHDT and CDR2 YYEEEE. V lost 4 bases to trimming and J lost 0 bases; unmatched junction nucleotides: 2. The CDR3 sequence is 14 residues long. For the CDR3, the DNA is TGTGCCAGCAGCCCGGGACAGGTGAACACTGAAGCTTTCCTT. It encodes CASSPGQVNTEAFL.

J is TRBJ2-1 and V is TRBV20-1; 11 bases line up with TRBD2. Losses at the gene ends were 5 bases for V and 4 bases for J; bases not matched to a gene: 4. CDR1 is DFQATT and CDR2 is SNEGSKA in the germline V gene (reference sequence). The CDR3 runs 14 residues. The CDR3 reads CSAVSGRGYNEQFF. The CDR3 DNA follows: TGCAGTGCTGTTAGCGGGAGGGGTTACAATGAGCAGTTCTTC.

Regarding this clonotype: The germline gene is not matched at one end of the junction; a read error may be the cause. CDR3 in DNA: TGTGCCAGTAGCTTTCTAACGGGAGGGAGGAATGAGCAGTTCTTC. It translates to CASSFLTGGRNEQFF. The V gene is TRBV11-2, the J gene TRBJ2-1; 8 nucleotides agree with TRBD2. The CDR3 runs to 15 residues. Germline assignment: CDR1 SGHAT and CDR2 FQNNGV.

This clonotype has a single count. A junction end diverges from the germline sequence, so it may reflect a read error. The J gene is TRBJ2-1, the V gene TRBV11-1, with 14 bases matching TRBD2. CDR1 and CDR2 from the germline V gene are SGHAT and FQDESV (reference sequence). CDR3 length: 17 residues. CDR3 nucleotide sequence: TGTGCCAGTAGTAGTGGACTAGCGGGAGGAGCATACAATGATCAGTTCTTC. Its translation is CASSSGLAGGAYNDQFF.

Concerning this clonotype itself: A much larger clone lies one base from this, so it may be a read error. This chain uses TRBV6-5 with TRBJ1-5; 7 positions agree with TRBD1. With 4 bases clipped from V and 7 bases from J, the junction kept 7 bases outside the gene matches. CDR3 length: 14 residues. CDR1 MNHEY and CDR2 SVGAGI come from the germline V gene. CDR3: CASSSMGQTQPQHF. CDR3 bases: TGTGCCAGCAGTTCCATGGGACAGACGCAGCCCCAGCATTTT.

Notes on this clonotype: Because it lacks the conserved phenylalanine or tryptophan at the end, this CDR3 is likely a read error. This sequence joins TRBV6-2 or TRBV6-3 and TRBJ2-2; TRBD2 is a possible D gene (5 bases). The CDR3 is 20 residues long. V shed 4 bases and J shed 7 bases, with 31 bases lying between them. CDR1 and CDR2 from the germline V gene are MNHEY and SVGEGT. The CDR3 bases are TGTGCCAGCAGTTGGACTCCGGGCGCGGCTAGAGTGTTGACTGGCGGGGAGCTGTTTTAT. As protein: CASSWTPGAARVLTGGELFY.

The table lists this clonotype with many counts. The V gene is TRBV5-1, the J gene TRBJ2-5; the D gene is possibly TRBD2 (5 bases). Germline values: CDR1 SGHRS, CDR2 YFSETQ. The CDR3 has 13 amino acids. The V end lost 3 bases, the J end lost 5 bases, and 11 bases lay between the germline ends. The CDR3 nucleotides are TGCGCCAGCAGCTCCGACTATTTGGAGACCCAGTACTTC. Translated: CASSSDYLETQYF.

This clonotype was seen at least ten times. CDR3 in DNA: TGTGCCAGCAGTTTTGGCAGACAGGGCTACGAGCAGTACTTC. It is translated as CASSFGRQGYEQYF. V is TRBV12-3 or TRBV12-4 and J is TRBJ2-7; TRBD1 matches 7 bases. This CDR3 is built from 14 residues. V shed 3 bases and J 3 bases; nucleotides not matched to a gene: 5.

As concerns this clonotype: With a much larger clone just one base away, this may be a read error. The chain has TRBV10-3 and TRBJ2-1; 15 bases are shared with TRBD2. The CDR3 has 15 residues. Germline CDR1 and CDR2: ENHRY and SYGVKD. CDR3 in DNA: TGTGCCAACAGTATTGGACTAGCGGGGGGGTCGGAGCAGTTCTTC. It yields the protein CANSIGLAGGSEQFF.

As concerns this clonotype: An end of the junction differs from the germline gene, which may be a read error. The chain links TRBV11-3 to TRBJ2-5; the match to TRBD2 covers 8 bases. Germline CDR1 reads SGHNT; CDR2 reads YENEEA. The CDR3 has 18 residues. The DNA for the CDR3 is TGTGCCGGCAGCTTAAAAGGGCGGGAGGAGGCCCCACAAGAGACCCAGCACTTC. The encoded protein is CAGSLKGREEAPQETQHF.

The table lists this clonotype with many counts. The rearrangement links TRBV6-1 to TRBJ2-7; D perhaps matches TRBD2 (5 bases). The V end lost 3 bases, the J end lost 2 bases, and 14 bases lay between the germline ends. Germline values: CDR1 MNHNS, CDR2 SASEGT. This CDR3 region has 15 residues. The CDR3 spells CASSDNAGKTYEQYF. The CDR3 DNA reads as TGTGCCAGCAGTGATAACGCCGGGAAAACCTACGAGCAGTACTTC.

Concerning this clonotype: Its ends do not fully match the called genes, so a read error is possible. This sequence joins TRBV11-2 and TRBJ2-1; 9 positions agree with TRBD2. From germline, CDR1 is SGHAT and CDR2 FQNNGV. The CDR3 has 16 amino acids. CDR3: CASSPLTSGDYSEQFF. Here the CDR3 DNA reads TGTGCCAGCAGTCCTCTGACTAGCGGAGATTACAGTGAGCAGTTTTTC. Full variable domain (rest looked up from reference TRBV11-2 and TRBJ2-1): EAGVAQSPRYKIIEKRQSVAFWCNPISGHATLYWYQQILGQGPKLLIQFQNNGVVDDSQLPKDRFSAERLKGVDSTLKIQPAKLEDSAVYLCASSPLTSGDYSEQFFGPGTRLTVL.

This sequence joins TRBV24-1 and TRBJ2-7; D is uncertain. V was cut by 7 bases and J by 2 bases, with 14 bases left in between. Germline V gives CDR1 KGHDR, CDR2 SFDVKD. This CDR3 spans 14 amino acids. CDR3 nucleotide sequence: TGTGCCACCAGCACAGCACAGAAGACCTACGAGCAGTACTTC. Residues: CATSTAQKTYEQYF.

Notes on this clonotype: The CDR3 does not close with the conserved phenylalanine or tryptophan, likely indicating a read error. The DNA is omitted, as the CDR3 cannot be located on it reliably, and the CDR3 follows TCRdb's listing. This rearrangement joins TRBV6-6 to TRBJ1-6. Germline V CDR1 and CDR2: MNHNY, SVGAGI (reference sequence). The CDR3 is 13 residues long, counting both termini. This CDR3 is CAITNSQPSPLRL.

The chain combines TRBV11-2 with TRBJ2-3; D not resolved. V lost 2 bases, J lost 14 bases, and 17 bases lay in between. Germline V gene sequence: CDR1 SGHAT, CDR2 FQNNGV. The length of the CDR3 is 13 residues. The CDR3: CASSLTGLGTRYF. CDR3 coding DNA: TGTGCCAGCAGCTTAACCGGCTTGGGTACGAGGTATTTT.

The genes are TRBV5-1 and TRBJ1-1; 8 bases map to TRBD1. V lost 4 bases and J lost 5; bases outside the gene matches: 10. Germline loops: CDR1 SGHRS, CDR2 YFSETQ. This CDR3 region has 15 residues. DNA of the CDR3: TGCGCCAGCAGCGCCTTCAGGGGGCGGAAGACTGAAGCTTTCTTT. It yields the protein CASSAFRGRKTEAFF.

The V gene is TRBV9, the J gene TRBJ2-1; tentatively, D is TRBD1 (5 bases). V lost 4 bases to trimming and J lost 8 bases, with 10 bases between them. The CDR3 runs to 12 residues. CDR1 is SGDLS, CDR2 YYNGEE, per germline. CDR3 in amino acids: CASSPLGHEQFF. CDR3 coding DNA: TGTGCCAGCAGCCCCCTGGGGCATGAGCAGTTCTTC.